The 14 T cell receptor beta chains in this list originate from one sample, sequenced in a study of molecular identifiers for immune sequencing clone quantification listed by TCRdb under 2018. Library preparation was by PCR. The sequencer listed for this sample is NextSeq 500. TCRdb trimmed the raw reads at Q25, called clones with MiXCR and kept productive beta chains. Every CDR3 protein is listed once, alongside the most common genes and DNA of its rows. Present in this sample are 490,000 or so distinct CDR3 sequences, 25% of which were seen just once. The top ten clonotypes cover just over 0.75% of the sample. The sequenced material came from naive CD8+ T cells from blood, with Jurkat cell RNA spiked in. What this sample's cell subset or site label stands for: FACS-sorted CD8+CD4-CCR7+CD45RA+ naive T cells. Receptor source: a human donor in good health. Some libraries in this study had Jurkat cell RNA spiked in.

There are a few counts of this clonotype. In DNA form, the CDR3 reads TGTGCCACCAGCAGGGCAACGGACTTGGGACTAGCGGGAGATCGGAACATTCAGTACTTC. Its translation: CATSRATDLGLAGDRNIQYF. This chain joins TRBV15 and TRBJ2-4; TRBD2 agrees at 14 bases. J lost 7 bases, V lost 3 bases, and 17 bases had no gene match. This CDR3 comprises 20 residues. CDR1 is LNHNV, CDR2 YYDKDF, per germline (reference sequence). The full variable domain, completed using reference TRBV15 and TRBJ2-4, is DAMVIQNPRYQVTQFGKPVTLSCSQTLNHNVMYWYQQKSSQAPKLLFHYYDKDFNNEADTPDNFQSRRPNTSFCFLDIRSPGLGDTAMYLCATSRATDLGLAGDRNIQYFGAGTRLSVL.

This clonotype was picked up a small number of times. The CDR3 here is CSASPRSSYEQYF. Written as DNA, the CDR3 is TGCAGTGCTAGCCCAAGAAGCTCCTACGAGCAGTACTTC. The rearrangement uses TRBV20-1 and TRBJ2-7; D uncertain. This CDR3 comprises 13 residues. Germline V gene lookup returns CDR1 DFQATT and CDR2 SNEGSKA (reference sequence). V gave up 3 bases and J gave up 0 bases, with 9 bases separating them.

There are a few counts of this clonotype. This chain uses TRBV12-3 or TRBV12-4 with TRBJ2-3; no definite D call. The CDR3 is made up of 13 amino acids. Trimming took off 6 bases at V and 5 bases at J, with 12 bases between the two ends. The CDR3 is CASSLADGDTQYF. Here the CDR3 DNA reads TGTGCCAGCAGCCTGGCGGACGGAGATACGCAGTATTTT.

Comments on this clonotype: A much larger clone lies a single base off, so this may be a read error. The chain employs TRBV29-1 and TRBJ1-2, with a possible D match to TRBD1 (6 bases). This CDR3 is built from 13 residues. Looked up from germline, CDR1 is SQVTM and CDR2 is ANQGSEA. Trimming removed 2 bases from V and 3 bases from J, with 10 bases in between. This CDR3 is CSVETGTYYGYTF. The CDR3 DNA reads TGCAGCGTTGAAACAGGGACCTACTATGGCTACACCTTC.

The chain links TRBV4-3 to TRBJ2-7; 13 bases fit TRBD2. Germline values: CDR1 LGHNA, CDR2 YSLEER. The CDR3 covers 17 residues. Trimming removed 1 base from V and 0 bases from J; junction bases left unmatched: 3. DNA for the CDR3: TGCGCCAGCAGCCAAGGACTAGCGGGGGGCTACTCCTACGAGCAGTACTTC. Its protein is CASSQGLAGGYSYEQYF.

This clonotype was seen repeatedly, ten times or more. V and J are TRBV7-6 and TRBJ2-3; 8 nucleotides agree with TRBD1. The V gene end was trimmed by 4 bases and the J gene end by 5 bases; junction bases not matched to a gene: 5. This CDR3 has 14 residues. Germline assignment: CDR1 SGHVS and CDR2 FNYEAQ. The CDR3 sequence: CASSYGTGGDTQYF. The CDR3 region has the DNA TGTGCCAGCAGCTACGGGACAGGAGGAGATACGCAGTATTTT.

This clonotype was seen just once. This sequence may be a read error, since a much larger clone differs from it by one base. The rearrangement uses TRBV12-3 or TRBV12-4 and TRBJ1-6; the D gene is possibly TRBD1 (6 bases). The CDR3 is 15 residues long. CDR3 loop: CASSPGGFNPSPFHF. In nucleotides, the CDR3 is TGTGCCAGCAGCCCGGGGGGCTTTAACCCTTCACCCTTCCACTTT.

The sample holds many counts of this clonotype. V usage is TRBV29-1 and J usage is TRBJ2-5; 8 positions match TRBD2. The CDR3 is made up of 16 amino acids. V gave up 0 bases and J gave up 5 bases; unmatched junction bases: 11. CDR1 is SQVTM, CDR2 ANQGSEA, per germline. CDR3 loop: CSVEDGTGGPLETQYF. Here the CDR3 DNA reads TGCAGCGTTGAAGATGGGACGGGAGGGCCTCTGGAGACCCAGTACTTC.

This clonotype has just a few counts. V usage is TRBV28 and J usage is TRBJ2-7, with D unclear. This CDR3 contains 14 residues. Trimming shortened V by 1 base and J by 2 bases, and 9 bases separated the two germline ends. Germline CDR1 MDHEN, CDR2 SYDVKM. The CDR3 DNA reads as TGTGCCAGCAGTTTATCTCTTATGGCCTACGAGCAGTACTTC. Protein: CASSLSLMAYEQYF.

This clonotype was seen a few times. The CDR3 DNA reads as TGTGCCTGGAGTGTCGGGACAGGCCTAAACTATGGCTACACCTTC. Its protein product is CAWSVGTGLNYGYTF. The chain has TRBV30 and TRBJ1-2; TRBD1 matches at 8 bases. J was trimmed by 2 bases and V by 0 bases; bases with no gene match: 5. This CDR3 has 15 amino acids. The germline CDR1 and CDR2 sequences are GTSNPN and SVGIG (reference sequence). The full variable domain, completed using reference TRBV30 and TRBJ1-2, is SQTIHQWPATLVQPVGSPLSLECTVEGTSNPNLYWYRQAAGRGLQLLFYSVGIGQISSEVPQNLSASRPQDRQFILSSKKLLLSDSGFYLCAWSVGTGLNYGYTFGSGTRLTVV.

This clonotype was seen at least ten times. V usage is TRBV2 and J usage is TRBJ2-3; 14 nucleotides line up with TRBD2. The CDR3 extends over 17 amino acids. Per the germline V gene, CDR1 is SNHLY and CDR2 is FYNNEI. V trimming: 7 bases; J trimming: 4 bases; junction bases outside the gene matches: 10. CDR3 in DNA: TGTGCCAGCATGAGGACTAGCGGGAGGCTGGATCCAGATACGCAGTATTTT. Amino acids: CASMRTSGRLDPDTQYF.

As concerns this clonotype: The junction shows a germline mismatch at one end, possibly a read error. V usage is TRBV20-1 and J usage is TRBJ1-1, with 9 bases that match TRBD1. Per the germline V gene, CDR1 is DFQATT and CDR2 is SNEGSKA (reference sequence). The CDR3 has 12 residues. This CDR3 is CSAPGQGYETFF. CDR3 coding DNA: TGCAGTGCGCCGGGACAGGGTTATGAAACTTTCTTT.

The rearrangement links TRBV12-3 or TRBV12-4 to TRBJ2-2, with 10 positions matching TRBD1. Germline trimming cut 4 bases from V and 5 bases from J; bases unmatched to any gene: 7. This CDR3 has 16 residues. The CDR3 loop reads CASSSSGTGATGELFF. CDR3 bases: TGTGCCAGCAGTTCGAGTGGGACAGGGGCTACCGGGGAGCTGTTTTTT.

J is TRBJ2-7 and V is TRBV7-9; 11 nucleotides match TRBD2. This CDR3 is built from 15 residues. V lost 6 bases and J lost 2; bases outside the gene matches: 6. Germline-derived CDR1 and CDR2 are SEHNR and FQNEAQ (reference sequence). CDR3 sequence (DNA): TGTGCCAGCAGTCACACACTAGCGGGGGCCTACGAGCAGTACTTC. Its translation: CASSHTLAGAYEQYF.